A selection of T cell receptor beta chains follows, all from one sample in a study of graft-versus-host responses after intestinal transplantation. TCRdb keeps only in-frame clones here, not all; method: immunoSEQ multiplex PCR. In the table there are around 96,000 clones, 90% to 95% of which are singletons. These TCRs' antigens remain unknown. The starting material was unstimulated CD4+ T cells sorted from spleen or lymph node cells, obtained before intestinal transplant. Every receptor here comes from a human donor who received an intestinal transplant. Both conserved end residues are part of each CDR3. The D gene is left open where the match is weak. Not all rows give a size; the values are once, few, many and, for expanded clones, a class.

CDR3nt: TGCGCCAGCAGCCATGCGACAGGGGGCGTGAGGTATGGCTACACCTTC
CDR3aa: CASSHATGGVRYGYTF
j_gene: TRBJ1-2
v_gene: TRBV4-1
d_gene: TRBD1
abundance: once

CDR3nt: TGTGCCTGGATGTTATGGCAGGGTACTGAAGCTTTCTTT
CDR3aa: CAWMLWQGTEAFF
j_gene: TRBJ1-1
v_gene: TRBV30
d_gene: -
abundance: -

CDR3nt: TGCGCCAGCAGCCAAGATCGGGGGGGAAACCAAGAGACCCAGTACTTC
CDR3aa: CASSQDRGGNQETQYF
j_gene: TRBJ2-5
v_gene: TRBV4-1
d_gene: TRBD2
abundance: -

CDR3nt: TGTGCCAGTAGCGTGACAGGGGTCGGCGAGCAGTACTTC
CDR3aa: CASSVTGVGEQYF
j_gene: TRBJ2-7
v_gene: TRBV19
d_gene: TRBD1
abundance: -

CDR3nt: TGCGCCAACAAGGTAGGGGGTAGTGGCACTGAAGCTTTCTTT
CDR3aa: CANKVGGSGTEAFF
j_gene: TRBJ1-1
v_gene: TRBV10-1
d_gene: -
abundance: -

CDR3nt: TGTGCCAGCAGTTGGGGAGCGGGGGTTATCCAAGAGACCCAGTACTTC
CDR3aa: CASSWGAGVIQETQYF
j_gene: TRBJ2-5
v_gene: TRBV28
d_gene: TRBD2
abundance: -

CDR3nt: TGTGCCAGCAGTCGACTATACAATGAGCAGTTCTTC
CDR3aa: CASSRLYNEQFF
j_gene: TRBJ2-1
v_gene: TRBV6-6
d_gene: -
abundance: -

CDR3nt: TGTGCCAGCAGCCGGCGGGACCCCGGCTACGAGCAGTACTTC
CDR3aa: CASSRRDPGYEQYF
j_gene: TRBJ2-7
v_gene: TRBV5-8
d_gene: -
abundance: -

CDR3nt: TGTGCCAGCAGGGGATGGGACAGGGATACAGGAAACACCATATATTTT
CDR3aa: CASRGWDRDTGNTIYF
j_gene: TRBJ1-3
v_gene: TRBV28
d_gene: TRBD1
abundance: -

CDR3nt: TGTGCCAGCAGCCAAAAGACATACGGCACGAACACTGAAGCTTTCTTT
CDR3aa: CASSQKTYGTNTEAFF
j_gene: TRBJ1-1
v_gene: TRBV4-2
d_gene: -
abundance: few

CDR3nt: TGTGCCAGCAGCTTAGCCATCCAGGGCGCTGAAGCTTTCTTT
CDR3aa: CASSLAIQGAEAFF
j_gene: TRBJ1-1
v_gene: TRBV11-2
d_gene: -
abundance: -

CDR3nt: TGTGCTAGTGGTTTCTCCGCGGGGGGGTTCAACAATGAGCAGTTCTTC
CDR3aa: CASGFSAGGFNNEQFF
j_gene: TRBJ2-1
v_gene: TRBV12-5
d_gene: TRBD2
abundance: -

CDR3nt: TGTGCCAGCAGTCCACAGGGGTCACCCCTCCACTTT
CDR3aa: CASSPQGSPLHF
j_gene: TRBJ1-6
v_gene: TRBV6-5
d_gene: TRBD1
abundance: -

CDR3nt: TGCGCCAGCAGCTTAGCCCCGGATCAGCCCCAGCATTTT
CDR3aa: CASSLAPDQPQHF
j_gene: TRBJ1-5
v_gene: TRBV5-1
d_gene: -
abundance: -

CDR3nt: TGCGCCAGCAGCCAAGGTACAGGGCGTTTTACCTACGAGCAGTACTTC
CDR3aa: CASSQGTGRFTYEQYF
j_gene: TRBJ2-7
v_gene: TRBV4-1
d_gene: -
abundance: -

CDR3nt: TGTGCCAGCAGCTTAGAGTCGGGGGACGAGCAGTACTTC
CDR3aa: CASSLESGDEQYF
j_gene: TRBJ2-7
v_gene: TRBV7-9
d_gene: -
abundance: -

CDR3nt: TGTGCCAGCAGAAACGGACAGTCCAATCAGCCCCAGCATTTT
CDR3aa: CASRNGQSNQPQHF
j_gene: TRBJ1-5
v_gene: TRBV28
d_gene: -
abundance: -

CDR3nt: TGTGCCTGGACCTCGGGACGCGGGGCCCACACCATATATTTT
CDR3aa: CAWTSGRGAHTIYF
j_gene: TRBJ1-3
v_gene: TRBV30
d_gene: -
abundance: -

CDR3nt: TGTGCCAGCCGCAGTGGGGGGGGAGAATCCTATAATTCACCCCTCCACTTT
CDR3aa: CASRSGGGESYNSPLHF
j_gene: TRBJ1-6
v_gene: TRBV7-8
d_gene: -
abundance: -

CDR3nt: TGTGCCAGCAGCCCCTGGACAGGGTTTAAAAACATTCAGTACTTC
CDR3aa: CASSPWTGFKNIQYF
j_gene: TRBJ2-4
v_gene: TRBV4-2
d_gene: TRBD1
abundance: -

CDR3nt: TGTGCCAGCTCACCACAAGCGGGTGCTGGACAGGGTACCTACGAGCAGTACTTC
CDR3aa: CASSPQAGAGQGTYEQYF
j_gene: TRBJ2-7
v_gene: TRBV18
d_gene: TRBD1
abundance: -

CDR3nt: TGTGCTAGTGGTTTGGTACTAGGACAGGGTCTCGACGAGCAGTACTTC
CDR3aa: CASGLVLGQGLDEQYF
j_gene: TRBJ2-7
v_gene: TRBV12-5
d_gene: TRBD1
abundance: -

CDR3nt: TGTGCCAGCAGCCGAAAAACAGGGTCAAGGGCCTACGAGCAGTACTTC
CDR3aa: CASSRKTGSRAYEQYF
j_gene: TRBJ2-7
v_gene: TRBV7-2
d_gene: -
abundance: -

CDR3nt: TGTGCCAGCAGCGTCCCGGGACAGGGGATGCAAGAGACCCAGTACTTC
CDR3aa: CASSVPGQGMQETQYF
j_gene: TRBJ2-5
v_gene: TRBV2
d_gene: TRBD1
abundance: -

CDR3nt: TGTGCCAGCAGCTTGCGGGGTACGACTGAAGCTTTCTTT
CDR3aa: CASSLRGTTEAFF
j_gene: TRBJ1-1
v_gene: TRBV7-3
d_gene: -
abundance: -

CDR3nt: TGTGCCAGCTCACCAGTGGACAGCATGAACACTGAAGCTTTCTTT
CDR3aa: CASSPVDSMNTEAFF
j_gene: TRBJ1-1
v_gene: TRBV18
d_gene: -
abundance: once

CDR3nt: TGTGCCAGCAGCTTGGGGGGGGACTACTACGAGCAGTACTTC
CDR3aa: CASSLGGDYYEQYF
j_gene: TRBJ2-7
v_gene: TRBV5-4
d_gene: TRBD2
abundance: -

CDR3nt: TGTGCCAGCAGTGCAATGGGACAGATCACAGATACGCAGTATTTT
CDR3aa: CASSAMGQITDTQYF
j_gene: TRBJ2-3
v_gene: TRBV25-1
d_gene: TRBD1
abundance: -

CDR3nt: TGCGCCAGCAGCCAAGAGTTTAGGACAGAGGAGGAGACCCAGTACTTC
CDR3aa: CASSQEFRTEEETQYF
j_gene: TRBJ2-5
v_gene: TRBV4-3
d_gene: -
abundance: -